This T cell receptor beta chain was sequenced in a study of blood T cell repertoires in COVID-19. Study context: Material from acute and convalescent COVID-19 was sourced from the United States, Italy and Spain. T cells, B-cell-depleted T cells, or PBMCs provided the cDNA or gDNA that served as material.

The CDR3 loop spans 16 amino acids. The germline gives CDR1 SGHRS, CDR2 YFSETQ. Losses at the gene ends were 0 bases for V and 4 bases for J; bases not matched to a gene: 5. Per the authors' pipeline: Amplification with reference gene primers provided the estimates of nucleated cell counts. Some clones are missing from TCRdb's copy, which holds only in-frame ones; the method was immunoSEQ multiplex PCR. V, J and clone size are those of that table, while D and trimming were read from the DNA. The sample carries roughly 200,000 clones, roughly 78% recorded once. The J gene is TRBJ2-5, the V gene TRBV5-1, with 11 bases aligning to TRBD2. Sequenced sample: peripheral blood. The TCR comes from an elderly woman with active or convalescent COVID-19. Here the CDR3 reads CASSLVAGGLGETQYF. Written as DNA, the CDR3 is TGCGCCAGCAGCTTGGTAGCGGGGGGGCTGGGAGAGACCCAGTACTTC.